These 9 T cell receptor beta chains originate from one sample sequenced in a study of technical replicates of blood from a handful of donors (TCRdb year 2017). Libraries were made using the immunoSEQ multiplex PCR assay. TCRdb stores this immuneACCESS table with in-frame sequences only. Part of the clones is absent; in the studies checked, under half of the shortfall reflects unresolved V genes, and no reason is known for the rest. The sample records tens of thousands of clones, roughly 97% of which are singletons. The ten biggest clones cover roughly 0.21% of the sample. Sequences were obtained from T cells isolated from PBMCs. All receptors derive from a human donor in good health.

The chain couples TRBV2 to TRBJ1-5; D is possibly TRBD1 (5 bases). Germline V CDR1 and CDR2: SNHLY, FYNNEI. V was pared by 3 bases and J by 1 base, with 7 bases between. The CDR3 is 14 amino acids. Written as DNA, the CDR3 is TGTGCCAGCAGTGAGAGACAGAGCAATCAGCCCCAGCATTTT. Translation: CASSERQSNQPQHF.

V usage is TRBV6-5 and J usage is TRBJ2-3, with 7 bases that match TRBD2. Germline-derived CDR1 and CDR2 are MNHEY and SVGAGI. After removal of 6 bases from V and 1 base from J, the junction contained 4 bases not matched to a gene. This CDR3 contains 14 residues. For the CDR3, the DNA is TGTGCCAGCAGGCCGGGACTACGCACAGATACGCAGTATTTT. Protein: CASRPGLRTDTQYF.

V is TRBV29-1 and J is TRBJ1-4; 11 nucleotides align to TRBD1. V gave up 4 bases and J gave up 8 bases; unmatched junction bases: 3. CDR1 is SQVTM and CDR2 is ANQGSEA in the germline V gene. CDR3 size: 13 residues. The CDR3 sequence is CSVGRDRGEKLFF. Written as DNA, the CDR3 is TGCAGCGTTGGCCGGGACAGGGGGGAAAAACTGTTTTTT.

The CDR3 DNA reads as TGCGCCAGCAGCTCACAGGGTTGGGATGAAGCTTTCTTT. Translating gives CASSSQGWDEAFF. The J gene is TRBJ1-1, the V gene TRBV5-1; perhaps TRBD1 as D (6 bases). The germline CDR1 and CDR2 sequences are SGHRS and YFSETQ. CDR3 length: 13 amino acids. Deletions cut 3 bases from V and 7 bases from J, with 13 bases between.

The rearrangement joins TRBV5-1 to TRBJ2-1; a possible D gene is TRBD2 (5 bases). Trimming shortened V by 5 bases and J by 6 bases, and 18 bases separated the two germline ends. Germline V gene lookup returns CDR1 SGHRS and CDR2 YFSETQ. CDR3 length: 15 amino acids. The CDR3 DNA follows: TGCGCCAGCAGAGCGCCGGGAAAAATGGGCAATGAGCAGTTCTTC. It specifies CASRAPGKMGNEQFF.

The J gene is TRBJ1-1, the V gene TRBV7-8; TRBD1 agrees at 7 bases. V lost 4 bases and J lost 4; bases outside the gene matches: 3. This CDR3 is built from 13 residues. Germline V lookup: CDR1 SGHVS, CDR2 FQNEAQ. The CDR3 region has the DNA TGTGCCAGCAGCTCAAGACAGGGCACTGAAGCTTTCTTT. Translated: CASSSRQGTEAFF.

CDR3 amino acids: CASSLMSDIYSYEQYF. CDR3 coding DNA: TGTGCCAGCAGCCTGATGAGCGATATCTATTCCTACGAGCAGTACTTC. The rearrangement joins TRBV5-4 to TRBJ2-7; no clear D gene. V was pared by 4 bases and J by 1 base, with 18 bases between. Looked up from germline, CDR1 is SGHNT and CDR2 is YYREEE (reference sequence). The CDR3 totals 16 residues.

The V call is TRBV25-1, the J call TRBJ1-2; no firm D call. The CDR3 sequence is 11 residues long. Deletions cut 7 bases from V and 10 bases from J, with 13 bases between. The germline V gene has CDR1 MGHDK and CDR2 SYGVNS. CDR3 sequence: CASNRFGDYTF. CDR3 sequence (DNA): TGTGCCAGCAATCGATTCGGAGACTACACCTTC.

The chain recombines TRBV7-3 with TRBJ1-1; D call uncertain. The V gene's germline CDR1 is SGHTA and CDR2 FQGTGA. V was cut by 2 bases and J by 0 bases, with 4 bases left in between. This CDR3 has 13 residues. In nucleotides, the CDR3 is TGTGCCAGCAGCTTACAAATGAACACTGAAGCTTTCTTT. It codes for CASSLQMNTEAFF. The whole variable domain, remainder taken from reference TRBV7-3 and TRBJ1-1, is GAGVSQTPSNKVTEKGKYVELRCDPISGHTALYWYRQSLGQGPEFLIYFQGTGAADDSGLPNDRFFAVRPEGSVSTLKIQRTERGDSAVYLCASSLQMNTEAFFGQGTRLTVV.